At least ten counts were recorded for the clone carrying this T cell receptor beta chain. The antigen remains undetermined. Amplification of TCR beta CDR3 regions used RNA as the template. Initially, a first-round RT-PCR of the TCR CDR3 employed the HTBI primer set. From the multiplex PCR reads, TCRdb called clonotypes with MiXCR, one entry per CDR3 protein. The top ten clones hold approximately 15% of a sample with around 700,000 distinct CDR3 sequences, around a sixth of them seen once. CDR1 is DFQATT and CDR2 is SNEGSKA in the germline V gene (reference sequence). Deletions cut 0 bases from V and 5 bases from J, with 13 bases between. This CDR3 comprises 14 residues. These data come from a study of T cells in Graves' hyperthyroidism and ophthalmopathy. At first hyperthyroidism diagnosis, before any ophthalmopathy symptoms, the blood sample was collected. Fresh 10 ml peripheral blood yielded PBMCs.

Study-level findings and limits: Ophthalmopathy was distinguished from stable hyperthyroidism by 13 V-J signatures.

This sequence originates from a woman aged 50 to 60 with Graves' hyperthyroidism that later progressed to Graves' ophthalmopathy. V and J are TRBV20-1 and TRBJ2-5, with D perhaps TRBD2 (5 bases). Sequenced input: blood. The CDR3 loop reads CSARDLPGGETQYF. The CDR3 DNA reads TGCAGTGCTAGAGATCTCCCAGGCGGGGAGACCCAGTACTTC.